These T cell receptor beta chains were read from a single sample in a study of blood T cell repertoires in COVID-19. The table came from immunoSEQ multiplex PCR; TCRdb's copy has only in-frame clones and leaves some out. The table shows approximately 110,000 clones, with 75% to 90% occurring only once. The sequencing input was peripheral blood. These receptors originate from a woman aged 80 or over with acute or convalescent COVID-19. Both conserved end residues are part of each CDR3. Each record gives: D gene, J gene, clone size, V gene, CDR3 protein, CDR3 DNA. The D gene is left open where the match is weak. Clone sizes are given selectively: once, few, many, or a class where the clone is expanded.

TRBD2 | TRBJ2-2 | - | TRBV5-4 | CASARELAANTGELFF | TGTGCCAGCGCGAGGGAACTAGCGGCGAACACCGGGGAGCTGTTTTTT
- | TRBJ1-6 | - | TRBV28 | CASSSLTGYNSPLHF | TGTGCCAGCAGTTCCTTGACAGGCTATAATTCACCCCTCCACTTT
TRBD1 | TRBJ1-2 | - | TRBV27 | CASSFRTGSNYGYTF | TGTGCCAGCAGTTTCCGGACAGGGTCAAACTATGGCTACACCTTC
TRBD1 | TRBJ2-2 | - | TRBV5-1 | CASSLGGTGHTGELFF | TGCGCCAGCAGCTTGGGTGGGACAGGGCACACCGGGGAGCTGTTTTTT
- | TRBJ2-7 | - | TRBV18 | CASSPQPSREQYF | TGTGCCAGCTCACCCCAACCATCCCGGGAGCAGTACTTC
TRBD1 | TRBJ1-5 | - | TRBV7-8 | CASTGTGGNQPQHF | TGTGCCAGCACCGGGACAGGGGGGAATCAGCCCCAGCATTTT
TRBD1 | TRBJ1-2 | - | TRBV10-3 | CAITGRGTGSYGYTF | TGTGCCATCACCGGTCGGGGGACAGGGAGCTATGGCTACACCTTC
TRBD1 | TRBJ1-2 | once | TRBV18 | CASSPRGTGGTMNGYTF | TGTGCCAGCTCACCGCGTGGGACAGGGGGTACAATGAATGGCTACACCTTC
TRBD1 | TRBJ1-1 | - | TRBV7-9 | CASSKDRGRRSTEAFF | TGTGCCAGCAGCAAGGACAGGGGGCGAAGAAGCACTGAAGCTTTCTTT
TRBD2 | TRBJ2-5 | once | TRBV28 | CASSSPSGGYGETQYF | TGTGCCAGCAGTTCCCCTTCCGGGGGGTATGGGGAGACCCAGTACTTC
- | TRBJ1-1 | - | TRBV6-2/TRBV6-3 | CASSLAGMNTEAFF | TGTGCCAGCAGCCTTGCAGGGATGAACACTGAAGCTTTCTTT
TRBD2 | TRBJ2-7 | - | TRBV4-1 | CASSQERAGIYEQYF | TGCGCCAGCAGCCAGGAAAGAGCGGGGATATACGAGCAGTACTTC
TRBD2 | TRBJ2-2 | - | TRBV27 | CATAESSGLNTGELFF | TGTGCCACTGCGGAGTCTAGCGGGCTGAACACCGGGGAGCTGTTTTTT
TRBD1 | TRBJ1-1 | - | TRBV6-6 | CASSYSTRGDTEAFF | TGTGCCAGCAGTTACTCGACCAGGGGGGACACTGAAGCTTTCTTT
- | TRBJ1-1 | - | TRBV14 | CASSRNARFNAEAFF | TGTGCCAGCAGTCGCAATGCGAGGTTTAATGCTGAAGCTTTCTTT
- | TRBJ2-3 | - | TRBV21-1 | CASSKDPPPPRGQNTDTQYF | TGTGCCAGCAGCAAAGACCCCCCTCCGCCCCGGGGACAAAACACAGATACGCAGTATTTT
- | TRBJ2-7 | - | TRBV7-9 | CASSLASVGVSEQYF | TGTGCCAGCAGCTTAGCCTCGGTAGGGGTGAGCGAGCAGTACTTC
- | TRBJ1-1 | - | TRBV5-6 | CASSSRQRWVPEAFF | TGTGCCAGCAGCTCACGACAGAGATGGGTCCCTGAAGCTTTCTTT
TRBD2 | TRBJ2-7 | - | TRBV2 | CASRGPPGTSYSYEQYF | TGTGCCAGCAGGGGCCCCCCCGGGACTAGCTATTCCTACGAGCAGTACTTC
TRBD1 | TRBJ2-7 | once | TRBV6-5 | CASSPGQPYEQYF | TGTGCCAGCAGTCCGGGACAGCCCTACGAGCAGTACTTC
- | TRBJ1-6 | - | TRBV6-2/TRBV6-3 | CASSYSGTLNSPLHF | TGTGCCAGCAGTTACTCGGGCACACTCAATTCACCCCTCCACTTT
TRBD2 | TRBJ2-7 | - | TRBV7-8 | CASSLATSGVSYEQYF | TGTGCCAGCAGCTTAGCGACTAGCGGGGTCAGCTACGAGCAGTACTTC
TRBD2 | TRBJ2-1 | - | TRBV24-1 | CATSESSGGPYNEQFF | TGTGCCACCAGTGAATCTAGCGGGGGGCCATACAATGAGCAGTTCTTC
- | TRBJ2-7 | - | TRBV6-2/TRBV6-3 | CASSEAYEQYF | TGTGCCAGCAGCGAGGCATACGAGCAGTACTTC
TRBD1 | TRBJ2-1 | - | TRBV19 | CASSLGQGWRYDEQFF | TGTGCCAGTAGCCTCGGACAGGGTTGGCGATATGATGAGCAGTTCTTC
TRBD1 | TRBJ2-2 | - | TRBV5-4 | CASSLGQGVNTGELFF | TGTGCCAGCAGCTTGGGACAGGGGGTTAACACCGGGGAGCTGTTTTTT
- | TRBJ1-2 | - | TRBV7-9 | CASSAAPGGGYTF | TGTGCCAGCAGTGCTGCGCCCGGGGGTGGCTACACCTTC
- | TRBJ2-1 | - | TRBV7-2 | CASSNLGYNEQFF | TGTGCCAGCAGCAACCTAGGATACAATGAGCAGTTCTTC
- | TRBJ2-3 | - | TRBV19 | CASSMGRGRSDADTQYF | TGTGCCAGTAGTATGGGGCGGGGCCGGAGTGACGCAGATACGCAGTATTTT
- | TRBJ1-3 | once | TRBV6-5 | CASSFGLSGNTIYF | TGTGCCAGCAGTTTCGGTCTCTCTGGAAACACCATATATTTT
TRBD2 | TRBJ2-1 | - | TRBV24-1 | CATSGGTSANEQFF | TGTGCCACCAGCGGAGGGACTAGCGCCAATGAGCAGTTCTTC
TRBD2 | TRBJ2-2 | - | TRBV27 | CASSFQGGTGELFF | TGTGCCAGCAGTTTTCAGGGAGGGACCGGGGAGCTGTTTTTT
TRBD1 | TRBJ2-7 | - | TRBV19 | CASSSPGTGLLEQYF | TGTGCCAGTAGTAGTCCCGGGACAGGCCTACTCGAGCAGTACTTC
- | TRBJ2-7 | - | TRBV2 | CASSDPNGVFRKKYF | TGTGCCAGCAGTGACCCAAACGGGGTCTTCCGAAAAAAGTACTTC
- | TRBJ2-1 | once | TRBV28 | CASTSTIVYNEQFF | TGTGCCAGCACCTCTACGATAGTCTACAATGAGCAGTTCTTC
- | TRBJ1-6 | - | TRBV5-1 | CASSLGQLWNALHF | TGCGCCAGCAGCTTGGGACAGCTCTGGAACGCCCTCCACTTT
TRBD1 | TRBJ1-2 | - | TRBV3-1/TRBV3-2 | CASSQEGQNYGYTF | TGTGCCAGCAGCCAGGAGGGACAGAACTATGGCTACACCTTC
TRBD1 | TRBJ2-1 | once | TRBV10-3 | CAISESSGTGTPNEQFF | TGTGCCATCAGTGAGTCATCCGGGACAGGGACTCCCAATGAGCAGTTCTTC
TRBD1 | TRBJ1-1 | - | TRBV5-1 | CASSPGQAGTEAFF | TGCGCCAGCAGCCCAGGACAGGCGGGCACTGAAGCTTTCTTT
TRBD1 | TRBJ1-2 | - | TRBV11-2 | CASSLIQSGQVSNYGYTF | TGTGCCAGCAGCTTAATACAGAGTGGACAGGTTTCTAACTATGGCTACACCTTC
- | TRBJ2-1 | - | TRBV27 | CASSTNRNEQFF | TGTGCCAGCAGTACCAACAGGAATGAGCAGTTCTTC
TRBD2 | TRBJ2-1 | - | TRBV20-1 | CSASPKLAGGGNEQFF | TGCAGTGCTAGTCCCAAACTAGCGGGGGGGGGCAATGAGCAGTTCTTC
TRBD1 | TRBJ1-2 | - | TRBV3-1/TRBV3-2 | CASSPRDRGRGYTF | TGTGCCAGCAGCCCCCGGGACAGGGGACGGGGCTACACCTTC
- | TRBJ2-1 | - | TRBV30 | CAWSSSSYNEQFF | TGTGCCTGGAGCTCGAGCTCCTACAATGAGCAGTTCTTC
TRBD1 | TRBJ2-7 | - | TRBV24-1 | CATSAWTGTAGQYF | TGTGCCACCAGTGCCTGGACAGGGACTGCGGGGCAGTACTTC
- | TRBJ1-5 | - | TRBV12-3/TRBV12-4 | CASSARSNQPQHF | TGTGCCAGCAGTGCCAGGAGCAATCAGCCCCAGCATTTT
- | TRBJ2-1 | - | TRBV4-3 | CASSQDWRMEGVQFF | TGCGCCAGCAGCCAAGATTGGCGGATGGAGGGAGTGCAGTTCTTC
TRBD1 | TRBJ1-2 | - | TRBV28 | CASSGTGRNYGYTF | TGTGCCAGCAGTGGGACAGGGCGTAACTATGGCTACACCTTC
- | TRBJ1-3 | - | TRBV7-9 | CASSFARGGSGNTIYF | TGTGCCAGCAGCTTCGCACGGGGGGGCTCTGGAAACACCATATATTTT
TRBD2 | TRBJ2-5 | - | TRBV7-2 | CASSLGRQLAGGPVETQYF | TGTGCCAGCAGCTTAGGCCGACAACTAGCGGGGGGGCCGGTAGAGACCCAGTACTTC
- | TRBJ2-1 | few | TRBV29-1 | CSVEGHRDFYNEQFF | TGCAGCGTTGAAGGCCACAGAGATTTCTACAATGAGCAGTTCTTC
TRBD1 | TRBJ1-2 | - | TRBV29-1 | CSVERGQYGYTF | TGCAGCGTTGAAAGGGGACAGTATGGCTACACCTTC
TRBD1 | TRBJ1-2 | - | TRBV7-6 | CASSPGTGGANYGYTF | TGTGCCAGCAGCCCCGGGACAGGGGGAGCTAACTATGGCTACACCTTC
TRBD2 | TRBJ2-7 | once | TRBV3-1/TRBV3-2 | CASSQSGGAGREQYF | TGTGCCAGCAGTCAAAGCGGGGGGGCGGGACGCGAGCAGTACTTC
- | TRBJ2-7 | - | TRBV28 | CASSTTGTEQYF | TGTGCCAGCAGTACCACAGGGACCGAGCAGTACTTC
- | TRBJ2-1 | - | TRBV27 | CASSLGQGFSSYNEQFF | TGTGCCAGCAGTTTAGGGCAGGGTTTTAGCTCCTACAATGAGCAGTTCTTC
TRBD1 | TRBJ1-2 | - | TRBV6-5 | CASSYGDRTGDGYTF | TGTGCCAGCAGTTATGGTGATCGGACAGGTGATGGCTACACCTTC